This entry lists 8 T cell receptor beta chains sequenced from one sample in a study of blood T cells in healthy people across ages. Using a J-beta primer mix together with a sample-barcoded 5' primer, a second PCR was run for 7 to 11 cycles. Using its own MiXCR run on the 5' RACE reads, TCRdb lists one record per CDR3 protein. The sample carries over 1,300,000 distinct CDR3 sequences, 45% to 70% recorded once. Source material: blood. The receptors here all came from a man aged 18 to 30 in good health.

The chain has TRBV25-1 and TRBJ1-1, with 8 bases aligning to TRBD1. The CDR3 runs to 13 residues. V lost 9 bases, J lost 4 bases, and 7 bases stayed unmatched. Germline V lookup: CDR1 MGHDK, CDR2 SYGVNS. The CDR3 DNA follows: TGTGCCAGGCCACAGGGGGAGGGCACTGAAGCTTTCTTT. It specifies CARPQGEGTEAFF.

The gene calls are TRBV4-1 and TRBJ2-3, with 11 bases matching TRBD2. This CDR3 comprises 18 residues. Germline lookup yields CDR1 MGHRA and CDR2 YSYEKL. V lost 1 base and J lost 4; bases outside the gene matches: 10. The CDR3 protein is CASSQVVSLAGVSDTQYF. Here the CDR3 DNA reads TGCGCCAGCAGCCAAGTGGTTTCACTAGCGGGAGTGTCAGATACGCAGTATTTT.

The sample holds one count of this clonotype. The CDR3 spells CASTDAGETQYF. In DNA form, the CDR3 reads TGTGCCTCAACGGATGCGGGAGAGACCCAGTACTTC. V is TRBV10-3 and J is TRBJ2-7; D might be TRBD2 (5 bases). The J call may be mistaken, given a closer DNA end match to TRBJ2-5. The CDR3 spans 12 residues. The germline V gene has CDR1 ENHRY and CDR2 SYGVKD.

The chain recombines TRBV6-4 with TRBJ1-1; D remains ambiguous. CDR3 length: 13 residues. Germline CDR1 and CDR2: MRHNA and SNTAGT. The V end lost 8 bases, the J end lost 4 bases, and 14 bases lay between the germline ends. The CDR3 DNA follows: TGTGCCAGCCGGACCGGGGAGAGCACTGAAGCTTTCTTT. This sequence encodes CASRTGESTEAFF.

The chain has TRBV3-1 and TRBJ2-1; D is unclear. The ends were cut back, 0 bases at V and 5 bases at J, with 5 bases in the middle. CDR3 length: 13 residues. Germline CDR1 is LGHDT and CDR2 is YNNKEL (reference sequence). CDR3: CASSQDSHNEQFF. The CDR3 nucleotides are TGTGCCAGCAGCCAAGACAGTCACAATGAGCAGTTCTTC.

The V call is TRBV29-1, the J call TRBJ2-1; 10 bases line up with TRBD2. The CDR3 runs to 15 residues. With V trimmed by 6 bases and J by 3 bases, 8 bases remained unmatched. Germline lookup yields CDR1 SQVTM and CDR2 ANQGSEA. CDR3 nucleotides: TGCAGCGTGCACTTTACTAGCGGGAACTACAATGAGCAGTTCTTC. This encodes CSVHFTSGNYNEQFF.

This chain links TRBV27 with TRBJ2-1, with 13 bases that match TRBD2. The CDR3 sequence is 17 residues long. Germline V lookup: CDR1 MNHEY, CDR2 SMNVEV (reference sequence). The trim removed 5 bases at V and 0 bases at J, leaving 4 bases unmatched. CDR3 coding DNA: TGTGCCAGCAGTAGACGGACTAGCGGGAGCTCCTACAATGAGCAGTTCTTC. Translation: CASSRRTSGSSYNEQFF.

The V and J genes are TRBV11-2 and TRBJ1-2, with D uncertain. CDR1 and CDR2 (germline): SGHAT, FQNNGV. The CDR3 has 15 residues. V lost 4 bases, J lost 3 bases, and 15 bases lay in between. CDR3 region: CASSSLLGRDYGYTF. The DNA of the CDR3 is TGTGCCAGCAGCTCCCTTCTAGGGAGGGACTATGGCTACACCTTC.